These T cell receptor beta chains were read from a single sample in a study of T cell clones after liver transplantation. Assay: immunoSEQ multiplex PCR; the TCRdb copy retains only in-frame clones and omits some. The table records about 75,000 clones, approximately 81% of them present only once. The sequencing used CD4+ T cells from blood, collected 48 months after liver transplant. The receptors were gathered from a human patient who received a liver transplant. Some T cells may have originated in the graft donor. Each CDR3 is given with its conserved first and last residue. D genes are given only for firm matches. Part of the rows lack a size; the others show once, few, many or a class for expanded clones.

size	D	V	J	CDR3	DNA
NA	TRBD1	TRBV6-1	TRBJ2-4	CASSGGTGRLGVAKNIQYF	TGTGCCAGCAGTGGCGGGACAGGAAGACTCGGGGTAGCCAAAAACATTCAGTACTTC
NA	TRBD2	TRBV7-2	TRBJ2-6	CASSPLAGASGANVLTF	TGTGCCAGCAGCCCATTAGCGGGGGCCTCTGGGGCCAACGTCCTGACTTTC
NA	TRBD2	TRBV7-2	TRBJ2-7	CASSFNPSGRDEQYF	TGTGCCAGCAGCTTTAACCCTAGCGGGAGAGATGAGCAGTACTTC
NA	NA	TRBV30	TRBJ1-1	CAWSVLWGGGLNTEAFF	TGTGCCTGGAGTGTACTCTGGGGGGGCGGTTTGAACACTGAAGCTTTCTTT
NA	NA	TRBV5-1	TRBJ1-4	CASREKLFF	TGCGCCAGCAGGGAAAAACTGTTTTTT
NA	TRBD1	TRBV19	TRBJ2-3	CASSTPTGGTDTQYF	TGTGCCAGTAGTACCCCGACAGGGGGCACAGATACGCAGTATTTT
NA	NA	TRBV28	TRBJ1-1	CASSHKLPPGAFF	TGTGCCAGCAGTCACAAACTCCCACCGGGAGCTTTCTTT
NA	NA	TRBV19	TRBJ2-7	CASSSGPGGYEQYF	TGTGCCAGTAGCTCCGGCCCAGGGGGGTACGAGCAGTACTTC
NA	NA	TRBV30	TRBJ1-5	CAWKVPGSNQPQHF	TGTGCCTGGAAGGTGCCGGGAAGCAATCAGCCCCAGCATTTT
once	NA	TRBV18	TRBJ2-1	CASSPLPAYNEQFF	TGTGCCAGCTCACCCCTTCCGGCGTACAATGAGCAGTTCTTC
NA	NA	TRBV5-6	TRBJ1-5	CASTLTRGGYSNQPQHF	TGTGCCAGCACCCTGACACGAGGGGGGTATAGCAATCAGCCCCAGCATTTT
NA	NA	TRBV11-3	TRBJ2-1	CASSPFRTRDNEQFF	TGTGCCAGCAGTCCATTCCGGACGCGGGACAATGAGCAGTTCTTC
NA	NA	TRBV4-3	TRBJ2-1	CASSQDPHGGAVNEQFF	TGCGCCAGCAGCCAAGATCCCCATGGGGGAGCTGTCAATGAGCAGTTCTTC
NA	NA	TRBV7-3	TRBJ2-3	CASSSTNTQYF	TGTGCCAGCAGCTCCACAAATACGCAGTATTTT
NA	NA	TRBV29-1	TRBJ2-3	CSALRPSTDTQYF	TGCAGCGCCCTGCGACCTAGCACAGATACGCAGTATTTT
NA	TRBD1	TRBV18	TRBJ1-1	CASSHGTANTEAFF	TGTGCCAGCTCTCATGGGACAGCGAACACTGAAGCTTTCTTT
NA	NA	TRBV6-1	TRBJ2-7	CASGKFGGFNEQYF	TGTGCCAGCGGAAAGTTTGGGGGTTTCAACGAGCAGTACTTC
NA	NA	TRBV25-1	TRBJ1-5	CASSEWGNQPQHF	TGTGCCAGCAGTGAATGGGGCAATCAGCCCCAGCATTTT
NA	NA	TRBV5-6	TRBJ2-2	CASSLEVLEGTGELFF	TGTGCCAGCAGCTTGGAAGTACTAGAGGGCACCGGGGAGCTGTTTTTT
once	NA	TRBV19	TRBJ1-4	CASSTVLTGPTNEKLFF	TGTGCCAGTAGTACCGTTCTTACAGGGCCCACTAATGAAAAACTGTTTTTT
NA	TRBD2	TRBV5-4	TRBJ2-1	CASNSGTSGSRSYNEQFF	TGTGCCAGCAACTCCGGGACTAGCGGTTCAAGGTCCTACAATGAGCAGTTCTTC
NA	NA	TRBV7-2	TRBJ1-5	CASSLEENLPQHF	TGTGCCAGCAGCTTAGAGGAGAATCTGCCCCAGCATTTT
medium-sized	NA	TRBV11-2	TRBJ1-2	CASSFAGSYGYTF	TGTGCCAGCAGCTTCGCGGGAAGCTATGGCTACACCTTC
once	TRBD2	TRBV18	TRBJ2-4	CASSQSSGSNGKNIQYF	TGTGCCAGCTCACAGTCTAGCGGGAGCAACGGCAAAAACATTCAGTACTTC
NA	NA	TRBV7-2	TRBJ2-5	CASSIEETQYF	TGTGCCAGCAGCATTGAAGAGACCCAGTACTTC
NA	NA	TRBV13	TRBJ2-1	CASSLSPSVDNEQFF	TGTGCCAGCAGCTTAAGCCCCAGCGTTGACAATGAGCAGTTCTTC
NA	NA	TRBV10-3	TRBJ2-7	CAISEPGSDSYEQYF	TGTGCCATCAGTGAACCCGGGTCCGATTCCTACGAGCAGTACTTC
NA	TRBD1	TRBV5-1	TRBJ1-2	CASSLLGGDYGYTF	TGCGCCAGCAGCTTGTTAGGGGGCGACTATGGCTACACCTTC
NA	TRBD2	TRBV18	TRBJ2-6	CASSPPSSGSSGANVLTF	TGTGCCAGCTCACCCCCGTCTAGCGGGAGTTCTGGGGCCAACGTCCTGACTTTC
NA	NA	TRBV7-2	TRBJ1-6	CASSLEGLNNSPLHF	TGTGCCAGCAGCTTAGAAGGTTTAAATAATTCACCCCTCCACTTT
NA	TRBD1	TRBV18	TRBJ2-2	CASSPSSTGGRIGELFF	TGTGCCAGCTCACCAAGTTCCACAGGGGGAAGGATCGGGGAGCTGTTTTTT
NA	NA	TRBV5-1	TRBJ2-5	CASSHSGLQETQYF	TGCGCCAGCAGCCATTCAGGGCTGCAAGAGACCCAGTACTTC
once	NA	TRBV27	TRBJ2-2	CASSLLGGGRGTGELFF	TGTGCCAGCAGCTTATTAGGGGGGGGGCGCGGCACCGGGGAGCTGTTTTTT
NA	NA	TRBV2	TRBJ2-7	CASTRNNYEQYF	TGTGCCAGCACCAGGAACAATTACGAGCAGTACTTC
NA	NA	TRBV25-1	TRBJ2-1	CTSSLTGSSYNEQFF	TGTACCAGCAGCCTGACCGGCAGCTCCTACAATGAGCAGTTCTTC
few	TRBD2	TRBV6-5	TRBJ2-5	CASTRTSGRETQYF	TGTGCCAGCACCCGGACTAGCGGACGAGAGACCCAGTACTTC
once	NA	TRBV20-1	TRBJ2-7	CSATDGYEQYF	TGCAGTGCTACGGACGGTTACGAGCAGTACTTC
NA	TRBD2	TRBV4-2	TRBJ2-1	CASSQGGVAQDYNEQFF	TGTGCCAGCAGCCAGGGAGGGGTTGCGCAAGACTACAATGAGCAGTTCTTC
NA	NA	TRBV11-1	TRBJ1-1	CASSSGGVGLNTEAFF	TGTGCCAGCAGCTCCGGCGGAGTGGGGTTGAACACTGAAGCTTTCTTT
NA	NA	TRBV4-2	TRBJ2-3	CASSPAKTTITDTQYF	TGTGCCAGCAGCCCCGCCAAGACTACCATTACAGATACGCAGTATTTT